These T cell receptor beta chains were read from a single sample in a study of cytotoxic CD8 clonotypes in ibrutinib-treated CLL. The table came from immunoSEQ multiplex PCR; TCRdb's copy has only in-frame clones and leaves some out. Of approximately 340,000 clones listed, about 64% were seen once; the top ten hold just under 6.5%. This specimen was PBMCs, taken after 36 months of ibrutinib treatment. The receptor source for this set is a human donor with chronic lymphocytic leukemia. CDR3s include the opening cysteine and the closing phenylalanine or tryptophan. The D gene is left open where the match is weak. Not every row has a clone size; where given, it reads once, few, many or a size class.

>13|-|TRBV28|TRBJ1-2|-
TGTGCCAGCAGTTTAAGTCCTAACTATGGCTACACCTTC
CASSLSPNYGYTF
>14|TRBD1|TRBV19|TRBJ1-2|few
TGTGCCAGTACGATCGTTCAGGGGGCATACGGCTACACCTTC
CASTIVQGAYGYTF
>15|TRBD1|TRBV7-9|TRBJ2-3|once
TGTGCCAGCAGCGGTAGACAGGGGGCGGCAGATACGCAGTATTTT
CASSGRQGAADTQYF
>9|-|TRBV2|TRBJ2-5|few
TGTGCCAGCCAAGAGACCCAGTACTTC
CASQETQYF
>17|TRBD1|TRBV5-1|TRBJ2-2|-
TGCGCCAGCAGTGAGGACAGGGTTGGGTCGGCGACCGGGGAGCTGTTTTTT
CASSEDRVGSATGELFF
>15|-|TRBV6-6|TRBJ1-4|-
TGTGCCAGCAGTTCATGGACGTCAACTAATGAAAAACTGTTTTTT
CASSSWTSTNEKLFF
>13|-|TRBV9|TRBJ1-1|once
TGTGCCAGCAGCATGGGGATTCGCACTGAAGCTTTCTTT
CASSMGIRTEAFF
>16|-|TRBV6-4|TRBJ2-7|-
TGTGCCAGCAGTAACCCGCGCACGGGGAGCTCCTACGAGCAGTACTTC
CASSNPRTGSSYEQYF
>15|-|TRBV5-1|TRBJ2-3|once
TGCGCCAGCAGCTTGGGGAGGGCTTGGGGTGATACGCAGTATTTT
CASSLGRAWGDTQYF
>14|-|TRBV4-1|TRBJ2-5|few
TGCGCCAGCAGCTTCCTTTGGGGACAAGAGACCCAGTACTTC
CASSFLWGQETQYF
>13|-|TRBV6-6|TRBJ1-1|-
TGTGCCAGCAGTTACGAGGTCTGGACTGAAGCTTTCTTT
CASSYEVWTEAFF
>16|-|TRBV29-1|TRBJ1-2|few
TGCAGCGTGGGTGGTCTGTGGGACCCCACTAACTATGGCTACACCTTC
CSVGGLWDPTNYGYTF
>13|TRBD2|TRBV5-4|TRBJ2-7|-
TGTGCCAGCAGCTGGCGGGGGGCCAACGAGCAGTACTTC
CASSWRGANEQYF
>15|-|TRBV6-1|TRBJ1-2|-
TGTGCCAGCAGTGACTTTGACACTTATAACTATGGCTACACCTTC
CASSDFDTYNYGYTF